These T cell receptor beta chains were read from a single sample in a study of cytomegalovirus exposure and HLA in healthy donors. The repertoire was sequenced with immunoSEQ multiplex PCR; TCRdb's copy has only in-frame clones and lacks some. Among under 150,000 clones listed, about 82% were seen once. Source material: PBMCs. These receptor sequences come from a male donor in good health and CMV-seronegative. Each CDR3 is given with its conserved first and last residue. D genes are given only for firm matches. Clone size, where shown, is once, few, many, or a class for clones that have expanded.

v_gene	abundance	len	j_gene	d_gene	CDR3nt	CDR3aa
TRBV11-2	few	14	TRBJ2-1	TRBD2	TGTGCCAGCAGCCCTAGCGGGAGGGGGAATGAGCAGTTCTTC	CASSPSGRGNEQFF
TRBV6-5	NA	13	TRBJ1-1	NA	TGTGCCAGCAGTTCCCTTGACACCTTAAAAGCTTTCTTT	CASSSLDTLKAFF
TRBV6-6	NA	14	TRBJ2-5	TRBD2	TGTGCCAGCAGGCCCGGGGGGGGGCAAGAGACCCAGTACTTC	CASRPGGGQETQYF
TRBV11-1	once	13	TRBJ2-5	NA	TGTGCCAGCAGCTTAGGGCTTGAAGAGACCCAGTACTTC	CASSLGLEETQYF
TRBV30	once	12	TRBJ2-7	TRBD2	TGTGCCTGGAGAGCGGGAACCTACGAGCAGTACTTC	CAWRAGTYEQYF
TRBV19	few	13	TRBJ1-3	NA	TGTGCCAGTAGTTCCAGGGCTGGAAACACCATATATTTT	CASSSRAGNTIYF
TRBV7-6	NA	17	TRBJ2-3	TRBD2	TGTGCCAGCAGCCCCGCCTGGGACTACCGTAGCACAGATACGCAGTATTTT	CASSPAWDYRSTDTQYF
TRBV27	once	13	TRBJ2-5	NA	TGTGCCAGCAGTGGCGGGTCCGGAGAGACCCAGTACTTC	CASSGGSGETQYF
TRBV30	once	15	TRBJ2-1	TRBD2	TGTGCCTGGGTCCGGGCGGGAGGCTCCTACAATGAGCAGTTCTTC	CAWVRAGGSYNEQFF
TRBV10-3	NA	16	TRBJ2-1	NA	TGTGCCAGCAATGGAGGGGAGGAACCGTCCTACAATGAGCAGTTCTTC	CASNGGEEPSYNEQFF
TRBV11-2	NA	14	TRBJ2-5	NA	TGTGCCAGCAGCTCCCCAGGGAACCAAGAGACCCAGTACTTC	CASSSPGNQETQYF
TRBV27	NA	14	TRBJ2-7	TRBD1	TGTGCCAGCACGAAGGGACAGGGGGGCTACGAGCAGTACTTC	CASTKGQGGYEQYF
TRBV7-8	NA	15	TRBJ2-3	TRBD2	TGTGCCAGCGGGGCTAGCGGGTTTAGCACAGATACGCAGTATTTT	CASGASGFSTDTQYF
TRBV4-2	NA	16	TRBJ2-1	TRBD2	TGTGCCAGCAGCCAGGCTCTAGCGGGAGGCCACAATGAGCAGTTCTTC	CASSQALAGGHNEQFF
TRBV7-2	NA	14	TRBJ2-5	TRBD1	TGTGCCAGCAGCTCCCACCCGACAGGGGGAGAGCAGTACTTC	CASSSHPTGGEQYF
TRBV5-4	NA	16	TRBJ2-2	TRBD2	TGTGCCAGCAGCTCCGGACTAGCGGTGATCACCGGGGAGCTGTTTTTT	CASSSGLAVITGELFF
TRBV6-6	NA	13	TRBJ2-7	NA	TGTGCCAGCAGAAGAGGACTGGGGTACGAGCAGTACTTC	CASRRGLGYEQYF
TRBV27	NA	15	TRBJ1-5	NA	TGTGCCAGCAGTTCAGAGACATCGGCCAATCAGCCCCAGCATTTT	CASSSETSANQPQHF
TRBV10-3	NA	19	TRBJ2-1	NA	TGTGCCATCAGCCCGGGACAGGGTAAGGGGACTAGCGTATACAATGAGCAGTTCTTC	CAISPGQGKGTSVYNEQFF
TRBV7-6	NA	17	TRBJ1-4	TRBD1	TGTGCCAGCAGCTTCAGACCCAGGGGGCAAACTAATGAAAAACTGTTTTTT	CASSFRPRGQTNEKLFF
TRBV5-1	NA	20	TRBJ2-1	TRBD2	TGCGCCAGCAGCTTGACTTGGGGACTAGCGGGAGGGCAAATCTACAATGAGCAGTTCTTC	CASSLTWGLAGGQIYNEQFF
TRBV9	NA	15	TRBJ1-1	TRBD1	TGTGCCAGCAGCGCCAAAGACAGGGAAGTCACTGAAGCTTTCTTT	CASSAKDREVTEAFF
TRBV11-3	NA	13	TRBJ1-1	NA	TGTGCCAGCAGCTTTGACCGACTCACTGAAGCTTTCTTT	CASSFDRLTEAFF
TRBV11-1	once	16	TRBJ2-6	TRBD1	TGTGCCAGCAGCGGAGGGACAGGGACCGGGGCCAACGTCCTGACTTTC	CASSGGTGTGANVLTF
TRBV5-5	NA	14	TRBJ2-7	TRBD1	TGTGCCAGCAGCTCAGGGACAGTCCCGGCCGAGCAGTACTTC	CASSSGTVPAEQYF
TRBV7-8	NA	17	TRBJ1-1	TRBD1	TGTGCCAGCAGCTCCACCGGGACAGGGGGTTTAAGAGCTGAAGCTTTCTTT	CASSSTGTGGLRAEAFF
TRBV6-6	NA	16	TRBJ2-1	NA	TGTGCCAGCAGTTACTTAGAACAGGGCGGGTACAATGAGCAGTTCTTC	CASSYLEQGGYNEQFF
TRBV9	NA	15	TRBJ1-2	TRBD1	TGTGCCAGCAGCGGACAGGGGGCGGACCTCTATGGCTACACCTTC	CASSGQGADLYGYTF
TRBV7-8	NA	15	TRBJ2-7	TRBD2	TGTGCCAGCAGCTTCCTGGGACTAGCGGGACGCGAGCAGTACTTC	CASSFLGLAGREQYF
TRBV19	NA	13	TRBJ2-3	NA	TGTGCCAGTAGTTACGGGATCACAGATACGCAGTATTTT	CASSYGITDTQYF
TRBV4-1	NA	14	TRBJ1-1	NA	TGCGCCAGCAGCCAAGTTACATTGGAGACTGAAGCTTTCTTT	CASSQVTLETEAFF
TRBV19	NA	15	TRBJ1-5	TRBD1	TGTGCCAGTAGCAAATCCGGGACAGCGGCGTTGCCCCAGCATTTT	CASSKSGTAALPQHF
TRBV19	few	15	TRBJ2-7	TRBD2	TGTGCCAGTAGTCCGAGGTTGGGACTAGAGTACGAGCAGTACTTC	CASSPRLGLEYEQYF
TRBV28	NA	15	TRBJ2-7	NA	TGTGCCAGCAGTCCACCCGGGAAAGGCTCCCACGAGCAGTACTTC	CASSPPGKGSHEQYF
TRBV7-2	NA	14	TRBJ2-7	TRBD2	TGTGCCAGCAGCTATAGCGGGAGGAGGTACGAGCAGTACTTC	CASSYSGRRYEQYF
TRBV19	NA	15	TRBJ2-6	TRBD1	TGTGCCAGTAGCGTCAGGGGGAACGGGGCCAACGTCCTGACTTTC	CASSVRGNGANVLTF
TRBV5-4	NA	15	TRBJ2-5	TRBD2	TGTGCCAGCAGCTTCGACAGCGGGAGGGCAGGAACCCAGTACTTC	CASSFDSGRAGTQYF
TRBV19	few	14	TRBJ1-4	TRBD1	TGTGCCAGTAGGCCCAGGGGGCTTGACGAAAAACTGTTTTTT	CASRPRGLDEKLFF
TRBV29-1	NA	13	TRBJ1-2	TRBD1	TGCAGCGTTGAAGAGCCAGGGGGCCGTGGCTACACCTTC	CSVEEPGGRGYTF
TRBV6-5	NA	14	TRBJ1-5	TRBD1	TGTGCCAGCAGTCAGACAGGGGGCAATCAGCCCCAGCATTTT	CASSQTGGNQPQHF
TRBV19	once	12	TRBJ2-2	NA	TGTGCCAGTAGCGGTTTCACCGGGGAGCTGTTTTTT	CASSGFTGELFF
TRBV7-2	once	14	TRBJ1-2	TRBD1	TGTGCCAGCAGCTTAGGGACAGGGCCAACGACTTACACCTTC	CASSLGTGPTTYTF
TRBV19	NA	14	TRBJ1-4	NA	TGTGCCAGTACCGAGACACTTCGTGGGGAAAAACTGTTTTTT	CASTETLRGEKLFF
TRBV13	NA	14	TRBJ1-1	NA	TGTGCCAGCAGCGTGGGCAGGGGAACGACTGAAGCTTTCTTT	CASSVGRGTTEAFF
TRBV28	NA	15	TRBJ1-5	TRBD1	TGTGCCAGCAGTTTAACAGCAGGGGGGAATCAGCCCCAGCATTTT	CASSLTAGGNQPQHF
TRBV28	few	14	TRBJ2-7	TRBD2	TGTGCCAGCAAAACCGGGACTAGCGGCTACGAGCAGTACTTC	CASKTGTSGYEQYF
TRBV18	NA	13	TRBJ1-2	TRBD1	TGTGCCAGCTCAGCCCCCGACAGGGATGGCTACACCTTC	CASSAPDRDGYTF
TRBV5-6	NA	16	TRBJ2-5	TRBD1	TGTGCCAGCAGCTTTACAGACCGGGACAGCCAAGAGACCCAGTACTTC	CASSFTDRDSQETQYF
TRBV2	NA	13	TRBJ2-7	NA	TGTGCCAGCAGGCCTAGGACAGCCTACGAGCAGTACTTC	CASRPRTAYEQYF